This T cell receptor beta chain was found in a study of blood T cell repertoires in COVID-19. In the authors' methods: Reference gene primers were amplified, and this amplification served to estimate nucleated cell counts. Libraries were prepared by immunoSEQ multiplex PCR; TCRdb keeps only in-frame clonotypes and omits some of them. V, J and clone size were drawn from that table, and D and trimming were deduced from the DNA. The sample gives roughly 150,000 clones, 75% to 80% of which show up once; about 14% is in the top ten. This clone is a singleton in its sample. Germline V CDR1 and CDR2: KGHSH, LQKENI. Germline trimming cut 0 bases from V and 6 bases from J; bases unmatched to any gene: 15. The CDR3 totals 18 residues.

This clonotype was obtained from a woman of 80 years or more with acute or convalescent COVID-19. The specimen was peripheral blood. The V and J genes are TRBV18 and TRBJ2-3, with 7 bases fitting TRBD2. The CDR3 nucleotides are TGTGCCAGCTCACCACCGGGTTTCCTAGCGGCGGAGGGGGATACGCAGTATTTT. Translated: CASSPPGFLAAEGDTQYF.